The present T cell receptor (beta chain) was sequenced within a study of T cell repertoires in cytomegalovirus infection. Turning to the study itself: Well-studied HLA-B-restricted CMV epitopes were used in the study alongside recently identified HLA-C-restricted ones. It was the public TCR beta signatures that indicated both CMV infection and matching HLA type. Study-level points and caveats: In two of eight donors, the top clonotype was HLA-C-restricted CMV-specific. Carriers of CMV plus the relevant HLA were identified by cumulative public TCR beta family frequency.

On this clonotype itself: Its matching antigen is unknown.

Germline CDR1 DFQATT, CDR2 SNEGSKA (reference sequence). V lost 3 bases, J lost 0 bases, and 12 bases lay in between. This CDR3 is 16 amino acids long. TCRdb re-called the reads with MiXCR, one entry per CDR3 protein. The sample has about 830,000 distinct CDR3 sequences; about 33% are singletons. The sequencing used cultured CD8+ T cells from PBMCs, collected from culture after CMV antigen stimulation. The chain links TRBV20-1 to TRBJ1-6; D uncertain. This sequence was found in a human donor in good health (CMV status not recorded). Some clones in this sample may be carry-over from other donors' samples. DNA of the CDR3: TGCAGTGCTAGGCCTCTAAAGAGCTCCTATAATTCACCCCTCCACTTT. Translating it yields CSARPLKSSYNSPLHF.